A selection of T cell receptor beta chains follows, all from one sample in a study of CD8 T cells in Susac syndrome. TCRdb reprocessed the immunoSEQ multiplex PCR reads with MiXCR, giving one entry per CDR3 protein. The sample has hundreds of thousands of distinct CDR3 sequences, about 95% seen once; the top ten hold approximately 0.15%. Sequencing was performed on CD4+ T cells from PBMCs. These receptors were taken from a human donor with Susac syndrome. Each CDR3 is given with its conserved first and last residue. The order of the fields is D gene, clone size, V gene, CDR3 length, J gene, CDR3 protein, CDR3 DNA. D genes are given only for firm matches. Not every row has a clone size; where given, it reads once, few, many or a size class.

NA	once	TRBV3-1	13	TRBJ1-5	CASSPRNHQPQHF	TGTGCCAGCAGCCCGAGGAACCATCAGCCCCAGCATTTT
NA	NA	TRBV9	17	TRBJ2-6	CASSVEGRVAGANVLTF	TGTGCCAGCAGCGTAGAAGGCAGGGTGGCTGGGGCCAACGTCCTGACTTTC
NA	NA	TRBV5-6	14	TRBJ1-6	CASSLDRAGSPLHF	TGTGCCAGCAGCTTGGACAGGGCGGGTTCACCCCTCCACTTT
NA	NA	TRBV29-1	13	TRBJ2-2	CSVGRGGTGELFF	TGCAGCGTTGGGAGGGGGGGCACCGGGGAGCTGTTTTTT
NA	once	TRBV30	13	TRBJ1-1	CAWRGGSDTEAFF	TGTGCCTGGAGGGGAGGTTCCGACACTGAAGCTTTCTTT
TRBD1	NA	TRBV5-1	16	TRBJ1-1	CASRGNPGQTNTEAFF	TGCGCCAGCAGGGGGAATCCGGGACAGACTAACACTGAAGCTTTCTTT
NA	NA	TRBV29-1	11	TRBJ2-1	CSLFGGHEQFF	TGCAGCCTATTTGGAGGTCACGAGCAGTTCTTC
NA	NA	TRBV18	12	TRBJ2-4	CASSPGSPAGYF	TGTGCCAGCTCACCGGGAAGCCCTGCGGGGTACTTC
NA	NA	TRBV7-6	14	TRBJ2-1	CASSVTRGGNEQFF	TGTGCCAGCAGCGTTACCAGGGGCGGAAATGAGCAGTTCTTC
NA	NA	TRBV20-1	12	TRBJ2-1	CSASIGYNEQFF	TGCAGTGCTAGTATCGGATACAATGAGCAGTTCTTC
TRBD2	NA	TRBV27	15	TRBJ2-1	CASSPKRGPYNEQFF	TGTGCCAGCAGTCCTAAGCGGGGTCCCTACAATGAGCAGTTCTTC
NA	NA	TRBV7-8	20	TRBJ1-4	CASSLSLGAIGRSTNEKLFF	TGTGCCAGCAGCTTAAGCCTGGGGGCGATCGGTCGGTCAACTAATGAAAAACTGTTTTTT
NA	NA	TRBV9	16	TRBJ1-1	CASSVDWGGINTEAFF	TGTGCCAGCAGCGTAGACTGGGGGGGTATCAACACTGAAGCTTTCTTT
NA	NA	TRBV29-1	12	TRBJ1-4	CSGWTENEKLFF	TGCAGCGGCTGGACAGAAAATGAAAAACTGTTTTTT
NA	NA	TRBV20-1	15	TRBJ2-3	CSAKALVGAADTQYF	TGCAGTGCCAAGGCCCTTGTGGGGGCGGCAGATACGCAGTATTTT
NA	NA	TRBV20-1	15	TRBJ1-6	CSASFPSSYNSPLHF	TGCAGTGCTAGTTTCCCAAGCTCCTATAATTCACCCCTCCACTTT
NA	NA	TRBV28	14	TRBJ1-1	CASSLGGVNTEAFF	TGTGCCAGCAGTTTGGGGGGCGTGAACACTGAAGCTTTCTTT
NA	NA	TRBV20-1	13	TRBJ1-3	CSARVVPGNTIYF	TGCAGTGCTAGAGTGGTGCCCGGAAACACCATATATTTT
TRBD1	NA	TRBV3-1	14	TRBJ2-1	CASSHQGALGVEFF	TGTGCCAGCAGCCATCAGGGGGCCCTAGGCGTTGAGTTCTTC
NA	NA	TRBV6-1	15	TRBJ2-3	CASSAGAEGTDTQYF	TGTGCCAGCAGTGCGGGGGCGGAGGGCACAGATACGCAGTATTTT
NA	once	TRBV19	14	TRBJ1-6	CASSAKVWDSPLHF	TGTGCCAGTAGTGCGAAGGTCTGGGATTCACCCCTCCACTTT
TRBD1	NA	TRBV5-1	15	TRBJ1-1	CASSLGQGKNTEAFF	TGCGCCAGCAGCTTGGGACAGGGGAAGAACACTGAAGCTTTCTTT
NA	NA	TRBV2	13	TRBJ1-1	CASSDSAYTEAFF	TGTGCCAGCAGTGATAGCGCCTACACTGAAGCTTTCTTT
NA	NA	TRBV24-1	16	TRBJ2-7	CATSDPAGQECYEQYF	TGTGCCACCAGTGATCCCGCCGGACAAGAGTGCTACGAGCAGTACTTC
NA	NA	TRBV7-8	13	TRBJ2-1	CASSSGRGNEQFF	TGTGCCAGCAGCTCGGGGCGCGGAAATGAGCAGTTCTTC
TRBD1	NA	TRBV2	14	TRBJ2-7	CASRKDRGPLEQYF	TGTGCCAGCAGAAAGGACAGGGGGCCCCTCGAGCAGTACTTC
NA	few	TRBV5-1	14	TRBJ2-7	CASSGTGGSYEQYF	TGCGCCAGCAGCGGGACGGGGGGCTCTTACGAGCAGTACTTC
NA	NA	TRBV9	12	TRBJ1-2	CASSVEGLGYTF	TGTGCCAGCAGCGTAGAGGGGTTAGGCTACACCTTC
NA	NA	TRBV12-5	13	TRBJ2-7	CASALGGAYEQYF	TGTGCTAGTGCTCTCGGCGGGGCCTACGAGCAGTACTTC
NA	NA	TRBV30	13	TRBJ2-5	CAWSVQLQETQYF	TGTGCCTGGAGTGTACAACTCCAAGAGACCCAGTACTTC
NA	NA	TRBV20-1	12	TRBJ1-1	CSARTRNTEAFF	TGCAGTGCTAGGACAAGGAACACTGAAGCTTTCTTT
NA	NA	TRBV20-1	14	TRBJ1-6	CSARDYSHNSPLHF	TGCAGTGCTAGAGATTACAGCCATAATTCACCCCTCCACTTT
NA	NA	TRBV3-1	13	TRBJ1-3	CASSFGTPYTIYF	TGTGCCAGCAGCTTCGGGACACCGTACACCATATATTTT
NA	NA	TRBV6-2/TRBV6-3	12	TRBJ2-7	CASSYYPYEQYF	TGTGCCAGCAGTTACTACCCCTACGAGCAGTACTTC
NA	NA	TRBV20-1	13	TRBJ2-3	CSARETSTDTQYF	TGCAGTGCTAGAGAGACTAGCACAGATACGCAGTATTTT
NA	NA	TRBV27	17	TRBJ1-3	CASTPNPGTFSGNTIYF	TGTGCCAGCACGCCCAACCCAGGAACCTTCTCTGGAAACACCATATATTTT
NA	NA	TRBV5-1	13	TRBJ1-1	CASRERVSTEAFF	TGCGCCAGCAGGGAAAGGGTTAGCACTGAAGCTTTCTTT
TRBD1	NA	TRBV12-3/TRBV12-4	15	TRBJ2-7	CASSLSGQGAYGQYF	TGTGCCAGCAGCCTTTCGGGACAGGGGGCGTACGGGCAGTACTTC
NA	NA	TRBV11-2	17	TRBJ1-4	CASSLQGGSGSNEKLFF	TGTGCCAGCAGCTTACAGGGTGGGTCAGGGAGTAATGAAAAACTGTTTTTT
NA	NA	TRBV6-2/TRBV6-3	14	TRBJ1-1	CASSPGGGPGEAFF	TGTGCCAGCAGCCCGGGCGGGGGGCCGGGTGAAGCTTTCTTT
TRBD1	NA	TRBV12-3/TRBV12-4	15	TRBJ2-5	CASSARTGDRETQYF	TGTGCCAGCAGTGCCAGGACAGGGGATAGAGAGACCCAGTACTTC
NA	NA	TRBV6-5	14	TRBJ2-5	CASSYRGFPETQYF	TGTGCCAGCAGTTACCGCGGGTTTCCAGAGACCCAGTACTTC
NA	NA	TRBV30	13	TRBJ1-5	CAWTGDPNQPQHF	TGTGCCTGGACTGGGGACCCCAATCAGCCCCAGCATTTT
TRBD2	once	TRBV6-1	17	TRBJ2-5	CASKLPGLAGGPATQYF	TGTGCCAGCAAACTACCGGGACTAGCGGGGGGGCCGGCGACCCAGTACTTC
NA	NA	TRBV4-3	15	TRBJ1-4	CASSQDAGRDEKLFF	TGCGCCAGCAGCCAAGATGCAGGGAGGGATGAAAAACTGTTTTTT
NA	NA	TRBV29-1	16	TRBJ1-2	CSVTRPLGGPNYGYTF	TGCAGCGTTACTCGCCCCCTAGGGGGGCCTAACTATGGCTACACCTTC
TRBD2	NA	TRBV7-2	15	TRBJ2-1	CASTHTSGAYNEQFF	TGTGCCAGCACCCACACTAGCGGGGCTTACAATGAGCAGTTCTTC
TRBD1	NA	TRBV5-1	16	TRBJ2-1	CASSLAYQGTGNEQFF	TGCGCCAGCAGCTTGGCCTACCAGGGGACAGGCAATGAGCAGTTCTTC
NA	NA	TRBV30	14	TRBJ1-3	CAWSVSDSGNTIYF	TGTGCCTGGAGTGTAAGCGACTCTGGAAACACCATATATTTT
TRBD2	NA	TRBV30	14	TRBJ2-1	CAWSGGLAGYEQFF	TGTGCCTGGAGTGGAGGACTAGCGGGCTATGAGCAGTTCTTC
NA	once	TRBV30	14	TRBJ1-2	CAWSVIPGDGGYTF	TGTGCCTGGAGTGTAATCCCCGGGGATGGTGGCTACACCTTC
NA	NA	TRBV7-3	15	TRBJ2-1	CASSTTEGALNEQFF	TGTGCCAGCAGCACGACAGAAGGCGCCCTCAATGAGCAGTTCTTC
TRBD1	NA	TRBV20-1	14	TRBJ2-5	CSAPQGTGQETQYF	TGCAGTGCACCTCAGGGGACAGGGCAAGAGACCCAGTACTTC
NA	NA	TRBV28	16	TRBJ2-1	CASSPAGTESYNEQFF	TGTGCCAGCAGTCCCGCCGGGACGGAATCCTACAATGAGCAGTTCTTC